The 17 T cell receptor beta chains reported below all come from one sample, sequenced in a study of blood T cells in healthy people across ages. The use of a sample-barcoded 5' primer and a J-beta primer mix characterized a second PCR of about 7 to 12 cycles. TCRdb called the 5' RACE reads again in MiXCR, with one record for every CDR3 protein. The repertoire holds about 780,000 distinct CDR3 sequences, more than 25% seen once, with under 3% in the top ten. These same records also appear under a second study, on T cells of mothers and their children.

The material sequenced was blood. The receptors come from a boy between 5 and 17 years old in good health.

This clonotype was observed a handful of times. This chain connects TRBV5-4 to TRBJ1-1; weak D call: TRBD1 (6 bases). Germline lookup yields CDR1 SGHNT and CDR2 YYREEE (reference sequence). V lost 3 bases, J lost 7 bases, and 10 bases lay in between. CDR3 length: 12 amino acids. CDR3 sequence (DNA): TGTGCCAGCAGCTGGGGGGACAATGAAGCTTTCTTT. The encoded protein is CASSWGDNEAFF.

The chain joins TRBV7-8 to TRBJ1-5, with TRBD1 matching over 7 bases. The CDR3 has 15 amino acids. Looked up from germline, CDR1 is SGHVS and CDR2 is FQNEAQ. J lost 6 bases, V lost 5 bases, and 10 bases had no gene match. The chain's CDR3 is CASSVRDSTSQPQHF. As DNA, the CDR3 is TGTGCCAGCAGCGTCCGGGACAGTACCTCTCAGCCCCAGCATTTT.

This clonotype was seen more than once but under ten times. This chain joins TRBV29-1 and TRBJ2-1; 7 bases map to TRBD1. The tail of the sequence fits TRBJ2-7 better, so the J call may be wrong. Germline V gene sequence: CDR1 SQVTM, CDR2 ANQGSEA. The CDR3 contains 12 residues. Here the CDR3 DNA reads TGCAGCGTCCGCGACAGGGCCTACGAGCAGTACTTC. This sequence encodes CSVRDRAYEQYF.

This clonotype was seen ten or more times. This chain connects TRBV12-3 or TRBV12-4 to TRBJ2-5; 10 bases match TRBD1. Trimming removed 5 bases from V and 4 bases from J; junction bases left unmatched: 1. The CDR3 spans 13 residues. The DNA of the CDR3 is TGTGCCAGCAGTCGGACAGGGGGAGAGACCCAGTACTTC. Amino acids: CASSRTGGETQYF.

This clonotype has ten or more counts. V usage is TRBV20-1 and J usage is TRBJ1-3; D is uncertain. The CDR3 is made up of 13 amino acids. Germline V gene sequence: CDR1 DFQATT, CDR2 SNEGSKA (reference sequence). V lost 3 bases to trimming and J lost 4 bases, with 10 bases between them. CDR3 region: CSASKERGNTIYF. The CDR3, as DNA: TGCAGTGCTAGCAAGGAGCGAGGAAACACCATATATTTT.

The rearrangement joins TRBV5-1 to TRBJ2-5; D remains unclear. TRBJ2-7 explains the end of the DNA better; the J call may be wrong. Germline CDR1 SGHRS, CDR2 YFSETQ. There are 12 residues in the CDR3. CDR3 DNA: TGCGCCAGCAGGGATCTCGATTACGAGCAGTACTTC. It specifies CASRDLDYEQYF.

The V call is TRBV3-1, the J call TRBJ1-2; possibly TRBD1 for D (5 bases). The CDR3 length is 13 residues. Per germline, CDR1 LGHDT and CDR2 YNNKEL (reference sequence). With 1 base removed from V and 8 bases from J, the gap between germline ends came to 11 bases. The CDR3 protein is CASSQGEGVGYTF. The CDR3 coding sequence is TGTGCCAGCAGCCAAGGAGAAGGGGTCGGCTACACCTTC.

The rearrangement links TRBV20-1 to TRBJ2-7, with 8 bases identical to TRBD1. The CDR3 covers 15 residues. The junction had 11 bases not matched to a gene; V was cut back by 6 bases and J by 1 base. The V gene's germline CDR1 is DFQATT and CDR2 SNEGSKA (reference sequence). The DNA of the CDR3 is TGCAGTGCGGCAGGGGGCGCGGTGGGATCCTACGAGCAGTACTTC. Translating it yields CSAAGGAVGSYEQYF.

This clonotype occurred a few times. The chain uses TRBV5-6 and TRBJ2-1; 7 bases map to TRBD1. The germline gives CDR1 SGHDT, CDR2 YYEEEE. The length of the CDR3 is 15 residues. Germline trimming cut 4 bases from V and 4 bases from J; bases unmatched to any gene: 8. CDR3 protein: CASSPGTAPYNEQFF. CDR3 nucleotides: TGTGCCAGCAGCCCGGGGACAGCTCCTTACAATGAGCAGTTCTTC. The full variable domain, rest sourced from reference TRBV5-6 and TRBJ2-1, is DAGVTQSPTHLIKTRGQQVTLRCSPKSGHDTVSWYQQALGQGPQFIFQYYEEEERQRGNFPDRFSGHQFPNYSSELNVNALLLGDSALYLCASSPGTAPYNEQFFGPGTRLTVL.

V usage is TRBV7-9 and J usage is TRBJ2-5; no clear D. The J call could be wrong; TRBJ2-7 is a better fit for the DNA end. CDR3 length equals 13 residues. The germline V gene encodes CDR1 SEHNR and CDR2 FQNEAQ (reference sequence). This CDR3 is CATGPLSSYEQYF. In DNA form, the CDR3 reads TGTGCCACCGGTCCCTTGAGCTCCTACGAGCAGTACTTC.

This clonotype was observed many times. The chain's CDR3 is CASRPGLAPGTQYF. CDR3 sequence (DNA): TGTGCCAGCAGGCCGGGACTAGCTCCGGGGACCCAGTACTTC. The chain carries TRBV14 and TRBJ2-5; 9 nucleotides line up with TRBD2. Germline V lookup: CDR1 SGHDN, CDR2 FVKESK. J was trimmed by 7 bases and V by 6 bases; bases with no gene match: 9. The length of the CDR3 is 14 residues.

This clonotype occurred a few times. A read error may produce the germline difference seen at one junction end. V gene TRBV10-3 combines with J gene TRBJ2-1; perhaps TRBD2 as D (7 bases). The CDR3 spans 17 residues. CDR1 and CDR2 from the germline V gene are ENHRY and SYGVKD. This CDR3 reads CAISESVGGRIVNERFF. DNA for the CDR3: TGTGCCATCAGTGAGTCAGTCGGGGGGCGCATTGTGAATGAGCGGTTCTTC.

The table lists this clonotype with a few counts. This rearrangement joins TRBV24-1 to TRBJ2-1, with unresolved D. Deletions cut 4 bases from V and 0 bases from J, with 9 bases between. The CDR3 has 15 residues. CDR1 is KGHDR and CDR2 is SFDVKD in the germline V gene. CDR3 nucleotide sequence: TGTGCCACCAGTGACCCAACATCCTCCTACAATGAGCAGTTCTTC. The encoded protein is CATSDPTSSYNEQFF.

This chain joins TRBV7-2 and TRBJ2-2; D not certain. The CDR3 runs to 14 residues. Germline CDR1 and CDR2: SGHTA and FQGNSA. The V gene lost 8 bases and the J gene lost 6 bases, with 16 bases spanning the gap. CDR3 sequence reads: CASGLLLEAGELFF. The CDR3 DNA reads TGTGCCAGCGGCCTTCTTCTAGAGGCCGGGGAGCTGTTTTTT.

V usage is TRBV6-5 and J usage is TRBJ2-3, with TRBD1 as a possible D gene (6 bases). Trimming took off 6 bases at V and 2 bases at J, with 12 bases between the two ends. The CDR3 runs to 14 residues. Germline values: CDR1 MNHEY, CDR2 SVGAGI. CDR3 region: CASSEGQYTDTQYF. For the CDR3, the DNA is TGTGCCAGCAGCGAGGGACAATACACAGATACGCAGTATTTT.

The chain uses TRBV5-1 and TRBJ2-1; 8 nucleotides agree with TRBD1. Germline V CDR1 and CDR2: SGHRS, YFSETQ. V dropped 6 bases and J dropped 5; count of bases not matched to a gene: 13. The CDR3 spans 16 residues. The chain's CDR3 is CASTVVGGTGNNEQFF. The CDR3 DNA sequence: TGCGCCAGCACCGTAGTAGGTGGGACAGGAAACAATGAGCAGTTCTTC.

The chain uses TRBV5-1 and TRBJ2-7, with 9 bases fitting TRBD2. Germline CDR1 is SGHRS and CDR2 is YFSETQ. CDR3 size: 17 residues. Trimming at V came to 4 bases and at J to 5 bases, leaving 16 bases not matched to a gene. CDR3: CASSTRQAGTSIHEQYF. DNA of the CDR3: TGCGCCAGCAGCACCCGACAGGCCGGGACTAGCATCCACGAGCAGTACTTC.